The sequence of this T cell receptor (beta chain) was determined in a study of CD8 T cells in Susac syndrome. This clonotype showed up just once. An amount of RNA that ranged from roughly 0.45 to 1 ug was reverse transcribed with random hexamers. It was immunoSEQ multiplex PCR that amplified TCR beta CDR3 across 54 Vbeta and 13 Jbeta. TCRdb independently ran MiXCR on the immunoSEQ multiplex PCR reads; one entry per CDR3 protein. The sample shows nearly 200,000 distinct CDR3 sequences, nearly 95% of them seen only once. CD8+ and CD4+ T cells from blood underwent TCR beta sequencing, which was carried out in a high-throughput format. Treatment-naive patients with stable or active relapsing-remitting disease were the multiple sclerosis controls. The CD8+ and CD4+ T cells were isolated magnetically using a negative isolation approach, whereas the TEMRA cells were enriched by FACS. The germline V and J ends were trimmed by 2 bases and 5 bases, with 6 bases remaining between them. CDR3 length: 12 residues.

Sequencing input: CD4+ T cells from PBMCs. This clonotype originated in a human donor with multiple sclerosis. This chain uses TRBV12-3 or TRBV12-4 with TRBJ1-2, with D uncertain. The CDR3 DNA reads TGTGCCAGCAGTTTAAGGCGGTATGGCTACACCTTC. Protein: CASSLRRYGYTF.